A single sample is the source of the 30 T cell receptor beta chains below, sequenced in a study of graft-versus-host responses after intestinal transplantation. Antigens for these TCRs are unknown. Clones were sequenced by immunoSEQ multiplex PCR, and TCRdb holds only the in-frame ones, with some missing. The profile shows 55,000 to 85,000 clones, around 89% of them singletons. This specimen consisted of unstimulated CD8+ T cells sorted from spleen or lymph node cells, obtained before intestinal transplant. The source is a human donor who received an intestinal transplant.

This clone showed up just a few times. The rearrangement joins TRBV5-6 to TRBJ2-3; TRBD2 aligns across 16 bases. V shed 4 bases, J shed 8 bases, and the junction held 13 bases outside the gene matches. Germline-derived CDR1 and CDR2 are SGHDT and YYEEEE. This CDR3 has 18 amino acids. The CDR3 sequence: CASSAVPGLAGGRPTQYF. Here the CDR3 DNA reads TGTGCCAGCAGCGCAGTCCCGGGACTAGCGGGGGGGCGCCCTACGCAGTATTTT. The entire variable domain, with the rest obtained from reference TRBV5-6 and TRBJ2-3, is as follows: DAGVTQSPTHLIKTRGQQVTLRCSPKSGHDTVSWYQQALGQGPQFIFQYYEEEERQRGNFPDRFSGHQFPNYSSELNVNALLLGDSALYLCASSAVPGLAGGRPTQYFGPGTRLTVL.

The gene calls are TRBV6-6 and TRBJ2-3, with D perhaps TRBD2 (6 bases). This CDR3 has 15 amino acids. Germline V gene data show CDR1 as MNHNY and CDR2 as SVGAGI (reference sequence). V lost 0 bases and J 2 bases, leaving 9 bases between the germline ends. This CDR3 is CASSYSPLATDTQYF. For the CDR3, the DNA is TGTGCCAGCAGTTACTCGCCACTAGCCACAGATACGCAGTATTTT.

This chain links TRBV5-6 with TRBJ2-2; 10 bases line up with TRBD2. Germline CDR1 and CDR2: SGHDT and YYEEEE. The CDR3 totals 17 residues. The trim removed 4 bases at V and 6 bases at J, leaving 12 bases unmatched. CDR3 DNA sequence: TGTGCCAGCAGCCTGTGGGGAGCGGGAGGGCCGCCCGGGGAGCTGTTTTTT. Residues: CASSLWGAGGPPGELFF.

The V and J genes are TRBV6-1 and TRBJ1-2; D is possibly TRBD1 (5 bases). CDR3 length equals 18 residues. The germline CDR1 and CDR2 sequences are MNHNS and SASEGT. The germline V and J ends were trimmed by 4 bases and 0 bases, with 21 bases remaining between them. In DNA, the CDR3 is TGTGCCAGCAGTGTGTCGTTTATTTGGGGCAGAGCTAACTATGGCTACACCTTC. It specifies CASSVSFIWGRANYGYTF.

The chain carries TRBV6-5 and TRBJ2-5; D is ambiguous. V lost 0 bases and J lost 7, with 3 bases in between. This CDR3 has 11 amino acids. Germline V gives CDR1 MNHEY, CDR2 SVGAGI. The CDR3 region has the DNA TGTGCCAGCAGTTACTCCGGGACCCAGTACTTC. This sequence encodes CASSYSGTQYF.

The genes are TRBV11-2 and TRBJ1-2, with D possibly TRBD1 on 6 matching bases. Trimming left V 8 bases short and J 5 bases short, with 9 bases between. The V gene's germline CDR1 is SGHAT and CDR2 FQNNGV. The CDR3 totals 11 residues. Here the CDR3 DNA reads TGTGCCAGCGGGGGCGGATATGGCTACACCTTC. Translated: CASGGGYGYTF.

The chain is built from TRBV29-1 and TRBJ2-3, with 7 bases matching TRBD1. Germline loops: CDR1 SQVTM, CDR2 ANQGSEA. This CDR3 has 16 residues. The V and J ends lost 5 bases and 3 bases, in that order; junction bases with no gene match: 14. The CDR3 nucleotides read TGCAGCGTTACCCGAACGACAGGGCCTGGGACAGATACGCAGTATTTT. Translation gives CSVTRTTGPGTDTQYF.

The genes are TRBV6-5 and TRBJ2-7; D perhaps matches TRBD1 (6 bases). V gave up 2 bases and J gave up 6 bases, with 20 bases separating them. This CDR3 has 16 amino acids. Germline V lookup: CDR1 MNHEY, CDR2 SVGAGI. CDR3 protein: CASSYGPPPTGPEQYF. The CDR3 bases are TGTGCCAGCAGTTACGGGCCACCGCCAACAGGGCCCGAGCAGTACTTC.

The CDR3 reads CASSQAGEESYNEQFF. CDR3 DNA: TGCGCCAGCAGCCAAGCGGGAGAGGAGTCCTACAATGAGCAGTTCTTC. The chain joins TRBV4-1 to TRBJ2-1; weak D call: TRBD2 (6 bases). Trimming stripped 1 base from V and 1 base from J, with 11 bases between. Germline CDR1 and CDR2: MGHRA and YSYEKL. This CDR3 is built from 16 residues.

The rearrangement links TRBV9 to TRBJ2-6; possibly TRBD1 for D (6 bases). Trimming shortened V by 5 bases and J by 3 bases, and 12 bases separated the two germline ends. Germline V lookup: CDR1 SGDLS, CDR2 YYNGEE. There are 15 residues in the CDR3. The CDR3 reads CASSARGDGANVLTF. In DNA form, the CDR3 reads TGTGCCAGCAGTGCCAGGGGAGATGGGGCCAACGTCCTGACTTTC.

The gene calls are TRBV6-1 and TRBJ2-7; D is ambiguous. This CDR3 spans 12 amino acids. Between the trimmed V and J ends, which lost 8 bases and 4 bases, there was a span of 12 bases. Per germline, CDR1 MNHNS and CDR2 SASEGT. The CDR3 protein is CASAPYAYEQYF. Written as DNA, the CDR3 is TGTGCCAGCGCGCCGTATGCTTACGAGCAGTACTTC.

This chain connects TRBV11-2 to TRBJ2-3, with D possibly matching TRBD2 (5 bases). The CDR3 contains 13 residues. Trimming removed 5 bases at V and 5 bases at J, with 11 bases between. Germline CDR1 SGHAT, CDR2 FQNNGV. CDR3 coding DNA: TGTGCCAGCAGCCCACGGGCGGGAGATACGCAGTATTTT. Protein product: CASSPRAGDTQYF.

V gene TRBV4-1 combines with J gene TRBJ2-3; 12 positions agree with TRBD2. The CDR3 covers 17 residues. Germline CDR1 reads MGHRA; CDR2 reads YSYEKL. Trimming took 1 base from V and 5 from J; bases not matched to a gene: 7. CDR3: CASSQVSLAGGQDTQYF. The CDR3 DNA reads TGCGCCAGCAGCCAAGTGAGTCTAGCGGGGGGGCAAGATACGCAGTATTTT.

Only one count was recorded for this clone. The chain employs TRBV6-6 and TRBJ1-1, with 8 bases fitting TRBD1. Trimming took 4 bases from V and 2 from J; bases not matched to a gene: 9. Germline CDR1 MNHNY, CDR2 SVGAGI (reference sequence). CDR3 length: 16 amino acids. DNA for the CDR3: TGTGCCAGCAGTTCCCCTAGGGGACAGGCAAACACTGAAGCTTTCTTT. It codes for CASSSPRGQANTEAFF.

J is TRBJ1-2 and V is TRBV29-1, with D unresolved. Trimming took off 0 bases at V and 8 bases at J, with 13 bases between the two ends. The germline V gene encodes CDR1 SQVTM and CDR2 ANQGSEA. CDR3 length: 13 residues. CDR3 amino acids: CSVEDVSGIGYTF. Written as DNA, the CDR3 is TGCAGCGTTGAAGATGTATCGGGGATCGGCTACACCTTC.

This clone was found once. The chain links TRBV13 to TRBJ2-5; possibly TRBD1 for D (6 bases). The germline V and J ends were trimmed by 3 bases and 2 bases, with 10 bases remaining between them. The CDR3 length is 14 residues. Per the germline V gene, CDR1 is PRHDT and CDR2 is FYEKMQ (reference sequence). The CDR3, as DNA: TGTGCCAGCAGCTTCGGCAGGGGTCAAGAGACCCAGTACTTC. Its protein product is CASSFGRGQETQYF.

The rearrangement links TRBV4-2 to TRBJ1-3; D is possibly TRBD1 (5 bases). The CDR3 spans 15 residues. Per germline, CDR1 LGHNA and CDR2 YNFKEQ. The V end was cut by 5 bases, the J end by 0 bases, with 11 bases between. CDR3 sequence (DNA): TGTGCCAGCAGCTTTCACGGGGGCTCTGGAAACACCATATATTTT. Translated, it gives CASSFHGGSGNTIYF.

The CDR3 DNA is TGTGCCAGCAGTAGAAGACAGGGGTTCTATGGCTACACCTTC. Protein product: CASSRRQGFYGYTF. J is TRBJ1-2 and V is TRBV27; 8 bases fit TRBD1. CDR1 and CDR2 (germline): MNHEY, SMNVEV (reference sequence). V lost 5 bases to trimming and J lost 4 bases; unmatched junction nucleotides: 6. This CDR3 contains 14 residues.

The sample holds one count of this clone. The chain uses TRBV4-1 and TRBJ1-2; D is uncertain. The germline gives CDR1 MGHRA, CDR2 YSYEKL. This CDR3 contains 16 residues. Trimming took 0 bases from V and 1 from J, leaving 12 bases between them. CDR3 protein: CASSQEKGRGNYGYTF. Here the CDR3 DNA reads TGCGCCAGCAGCCAAGAAAAAGGGCGGGGTAACTATGGCTACACCTTC.

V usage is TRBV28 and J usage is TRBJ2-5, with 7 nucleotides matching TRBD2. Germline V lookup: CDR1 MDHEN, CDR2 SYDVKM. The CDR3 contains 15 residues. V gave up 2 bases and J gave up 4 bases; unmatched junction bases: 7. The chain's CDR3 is CASSLGASGAETQYF. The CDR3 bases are TGTGCCAGCAGTTTAGGGGCAAGCGGGGCAGAGACCCAGTACTTC.

CDR3 in DNA: TGTGCTAGCGGGGGGCGGGGAGATACGCAGTATTTT. It is translated as CASGGRGDTQYF. V is TRBV12-5 and J is TRBJ2-3, with D possibly TRBD2 on 7 matching bases. The CDR3 totals 12 residues. V lost 9 bases to trimming and J lost 5 bases, with 12 bases between them. Per germline, CDR1 LGHNT and CDR2 FRNRAP.

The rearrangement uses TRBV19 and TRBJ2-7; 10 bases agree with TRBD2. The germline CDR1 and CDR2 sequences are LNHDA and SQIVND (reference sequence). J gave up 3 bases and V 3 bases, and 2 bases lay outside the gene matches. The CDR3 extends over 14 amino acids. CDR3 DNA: TGTGCCAGTAGTATGAGCGGGGGGGGCTACGAGCAGTACTTC. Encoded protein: CASSMSGGGYEQYF.

The CDR3 is CASSASGTSGRGSEQYF. The CDR3 coding sequence is TGTGCCAGCAGCGCCTCCGGGACTAGCGGGAGAGGCAGCGAGCAGTACTTC. The V and J genes are TRBV9 and TRBJ2-7; 14 bases match TRBD2. This CDR3 is 17 amino acids long. J lost 6 bases, V lost 3 bases, and 11 bases had no gene match. Germline V gene sequence: CDR1 SGDLS, CDR2 YYNGEE.

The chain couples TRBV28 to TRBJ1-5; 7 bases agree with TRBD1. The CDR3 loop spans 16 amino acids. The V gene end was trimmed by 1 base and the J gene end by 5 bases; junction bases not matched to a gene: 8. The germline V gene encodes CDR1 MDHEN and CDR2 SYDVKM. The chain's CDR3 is CASSLYRGVGYQPQHF. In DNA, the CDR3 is TGTGCCAGCAGTTTATACAGGGGTGTGGGGTATCAGCCCCAGCATTTT.

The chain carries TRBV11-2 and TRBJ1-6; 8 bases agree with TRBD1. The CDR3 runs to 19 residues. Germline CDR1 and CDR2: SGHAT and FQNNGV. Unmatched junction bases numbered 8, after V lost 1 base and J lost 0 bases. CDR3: CASSLVRQGASSYNSPLHF. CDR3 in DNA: TGTGCCAGCAGCTTAGTAAGGCAGGGGGCGAGCTCCTATAATTCACCCCTCCACTTT.

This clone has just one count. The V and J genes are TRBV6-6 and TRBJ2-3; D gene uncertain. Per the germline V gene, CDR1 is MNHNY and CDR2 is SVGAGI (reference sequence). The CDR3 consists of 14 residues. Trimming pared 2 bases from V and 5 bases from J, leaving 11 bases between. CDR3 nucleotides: TGTGCCAGCAGTTACCTCACCATGAGAGATACGCAGTATTTT. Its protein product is CASSYLTMRDTQYF.

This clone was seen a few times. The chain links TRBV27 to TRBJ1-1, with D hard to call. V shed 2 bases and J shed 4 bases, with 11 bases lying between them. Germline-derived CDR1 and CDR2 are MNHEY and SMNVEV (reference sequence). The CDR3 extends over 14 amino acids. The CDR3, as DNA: TGTGCCAGCAGTTTAGGGTCCGGGGTCACTGAAGCTTTCTTT. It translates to CASSLGSGVTEAFF.

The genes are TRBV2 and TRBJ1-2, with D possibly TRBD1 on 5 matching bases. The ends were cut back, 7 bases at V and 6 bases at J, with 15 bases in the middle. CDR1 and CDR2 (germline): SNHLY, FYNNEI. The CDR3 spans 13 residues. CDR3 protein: CASISRQGDGYTF. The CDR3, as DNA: TGTGCCAGCATTTCGAGGCAAGGGGATGGCTACACCTTC.

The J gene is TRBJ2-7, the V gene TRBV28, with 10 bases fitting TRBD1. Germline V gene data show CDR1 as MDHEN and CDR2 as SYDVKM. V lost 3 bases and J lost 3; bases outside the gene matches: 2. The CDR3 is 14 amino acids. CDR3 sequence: CASSLGQGNYEQYF. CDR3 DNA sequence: TGTGCCAGCAGTTTGGGACAGGGGAACTACGAGCAGTACTTC.

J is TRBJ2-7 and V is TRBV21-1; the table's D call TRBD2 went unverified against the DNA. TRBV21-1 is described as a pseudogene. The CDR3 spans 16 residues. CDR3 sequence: CASSKGSSGGTYEQYF. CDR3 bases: TGTGCCAGCAGCAAAGGGTCTAGCGGGGGGACCTACGAGCAGTACTTC.